This T cell receptor (beta chain) was found in a study of cytotoxic CD8 clonotypes in ibrutinib-treated CLL. Clones were read by immunoSEQ multiplex PCR, and TCRdb kept only the in-frame ones, dropping some. The sample holds about 120,000 clones, about 50% seen once. The CDR3 contains 12 residues. V dropped 4 bases and J dropped 5 bases, with 8 bases sitting between them. Germline V CDR1 and CDR2: MNHNS, SASEGT. The receptor comes from a human donor with chronic lymphocytic leukemia. The chain joins TRBV6-1 to TRBJ1-2; D is unclear. The material was PBMCs, obtained after 24 months of ibrutinib treatment. In DNA, the CDR3 is TGTGCCAGCAGTGCGGATCGTTATGGCTACACCTTC. Amino acid sequence: CASSADRYGYTF.